The clone carrying this T cell receptor (beta chain) was picked up a small number of times. This specimen comes from a study of early T cells in non-severe SARS-CoV-2 infection. Germline CDR1 LGHNA, CDR2 YSLEER. V was shortened by 4 bases and J by 2 bases, with 7 bases between the two germline ends. This CDR3 has 13 amino acids. TCRdb passed the 5' RACE reads through MiXCR, listing each CDR3 protein once. Altogether nearly 30,000 distinct CDR3 sequences are present, around 5.7% being singletons, with the ten largest covering roughly 5.5%. Sequenced: whole blood. This clonotype was obtained from an adult who was a healthcare worker with PCR-confirmed SARS-CoV-2 infection or an uninfected control (not recorded which). The rearrangement joins TRBV4-3 to TRBJ2-3, with D uncertain. Here the CDR3 DNA reads TGCGCCAGCAGCCTTCAGGACACAGATACGCAGTATTTT. Protein: CASSLQDTDTQYF.